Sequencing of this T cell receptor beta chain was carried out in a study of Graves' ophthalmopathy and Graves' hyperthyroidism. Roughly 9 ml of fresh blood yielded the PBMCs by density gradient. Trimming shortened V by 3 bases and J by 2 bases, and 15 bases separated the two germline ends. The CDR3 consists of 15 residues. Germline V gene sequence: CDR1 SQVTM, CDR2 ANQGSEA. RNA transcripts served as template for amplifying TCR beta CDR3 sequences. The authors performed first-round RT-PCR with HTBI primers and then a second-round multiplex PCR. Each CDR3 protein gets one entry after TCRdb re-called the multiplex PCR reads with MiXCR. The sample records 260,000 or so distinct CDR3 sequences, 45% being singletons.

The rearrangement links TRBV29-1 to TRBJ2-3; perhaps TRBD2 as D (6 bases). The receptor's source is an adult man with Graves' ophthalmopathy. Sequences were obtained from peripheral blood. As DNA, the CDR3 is TGCAGCGTTGAGTTGACGGGAGATAACACAGATACGCAGTATTTT. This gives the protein CSVELTGDNTDTQYF.